This passage covers 12 T cell receptor beta chains from one sample sequenced in a study of T cells after yellow fever vaccination. Each CDR3 protein gets one entry after TCRdb re-called the 5' RACE reads with MiXCR. The top ten clones hold just under 20% of a sample with about 320,000 distinct CDR3 sequences, approximately 4.3% of them seen once. Sequencing was performed on PBMCs, taken 15 days after the yellow fever booster vaccination. All receptors come from a young man who received the YFV17D yellow fever vaccine.

This clonotype was detected a few times. The chain links TRBV6-6 to TRBJ2-2; a weak D match, TRBD2 (6 bases). The germline V gene encodes CDR1 MNHNY and CDR2 SVGAGI (reference sequence). CDR3 length: 14 residues. The V end was cut by 6 bases, the J end by 7 bases, with 15 bases between. DNA for the CDR3: TGTGCCAGCAGGCCACCCGGAGGGGTCGGGGAGCTGTTTTTT. Protein product: CASRPPGGVGELFF.

This chain joins TRBV9 and TRBJ1-4, with TRBD1 matching 7 bases. CDR1 and CDR2 from the germline V gene are SGDLS and YYNGEE. V shed 4 bases, J shed 4 bases, and the junction held 7 bases outside the gene matches. The CDR3 is made up of 15 amino acids. CDR3 sequence (DNA): TGTGCCAGCAGCCCTTCCGGGACAGTTAATGAAAAACTGTTTTTT. Amino acids: CASSPSGTVNEKLFF.

Comment on this clonotype: Given a much more abundant clone one base away, this may be a read error. The chain links TRBV7-6 to TRBJ2-2, with 7 bases matching TRBD2. Looked up from germline, CDR1 is SGHVS and CDR2 is FNYEAQ. The CDR3 has 15 amino acids. Here the CDR3 reads CASSIPTGSNREVFF. For the CDR3, the DNA is TGTGCCAGCAGCATTCCTACCGGGAGCAACCGGGAGGTGTTTTTT.

This chain connects TRBV6-2 or TRBV6-3 to TRBJ2-7, with unresolved D. CDR1 and CDR2 (germline): MNHEY, SVGEGT. The CDR3 has 14 amino acids. The V gene lost 4 bases and the J gene lost 0 bases, with 10 bases spanning the gap. This chain's CDR3 is CASSSRTDSYEQYF. The CDR3 region has the DNA TGTGCCAGCAGTTCCCGGACGGACTCCTACGAGCAGTACTTC.

This chain connects TRBV12-3 or TRBV12-4 to TRBJ2-3; 8 bases fit TRBD1. This CDR3 region has 15 residues. V trimming: 5 bases; J trimming: 2 bases; junction bases outside the gene matches: 6. The chain's CDR3 is CASSPGQGDTDTQYF. The CDR3 nucleotides read TGTGCCAGCAGTCCCGGACAGGGAGACACAGATACGCAGTATTTT.

This clonotype has ten or more counts. The chain recombines TRBV11-1 with TRBJ2-2; TRBD1 is a possible D gene (5 bases). The CDR3 spans 13 residues. Germline V lookup: CDR1 SGHAT, CDR2 FQDESV (reference sequence). V lost 5 bases, J lost 5 bases, and 9 bases lay in between. The CDR3 DNA is TGTGCCAGCAGCGGCAGGGTTACCGGGGAGCTGTTTTTT. Its translation: CASSGRVTGELFF.

This clonotype occurred many times. The CDR3 loop reads CASRRLAGEYNEQFF. CDR3 DNA: TGTGCCAGCAGGAGACTAGCGGGGGAGTACAATGAGCAGTTCTTC. This rearrangement joins TRBV7-8 to TRBJ2-1, with 12 bases that match TRBD2. After removal of 6 bases from V and 4 bases from J, the junction contained 4 bases not matched to a gene. The CDR3 has 15 amino acids. Germline V gene lookup returns CDR1 SGHVS and CDR2 FQNEAQ.

DNA of the CDR3: TGTGCCAGTAGTAGAGCAGGGAGACATTCCGATGAGCAGTTCTTC. This gives the protein CASSRAGRHSDEQFF. V gene TRBV19 combines with J gene TRBJ2-1, with D perhaps assigned TRBD1 or TRBD2 (5 bases each). The V gene lost 4 bases and the J gene lost 8 bases, with 18 bases spanning the gap. The CDR3 runs to 15 residues. Germline V gene data show CDR1 as LNHDA and CDR2 as SQIVND (reference sequence).

The chain carries TRBV10-3 and TRBJ1-1, with 7 bases aligning to TRBD1. V dropped 2 bases and J dropped 0; count of bases not matched to a gene: 0. The CDR3 runs to 14 residues. Germline V gives CDR1 ENHRY, CDR2 SYGVKD. The CDR3 bases are TGTGCCATCAGTGAGGACAGGGTGAACACTGAAGCTTTCTTT. This gives the protein CAISEDRVNTEAFF.

This clonotype was counted many times. V usage is TRBV12-3 or TRBV12-4 and J usage is TRBJ2-7; possible D gene TRBD1, 6 bases. V was shortened by 3 bases and J by 2 bases, with 8 bases between the two germline ends. CDR3 length: 13 residues. CDR3 sequence (DNA): TGTGCCAGCAGTTTGACAGGCCCCTACGAGCAGTACTTC. This translates into CASSLTGPYEQYF.

This clonotype was picked up many times. The V gene is TRBV7-8, the J gene TRBJ2-2; TRBD2 is a possible D gene (6 bases). The V gene's germline CDR1 is SGHVS and CDR2 FQNEAQ. With 5 bases removed from V and 7 bases from J, the gap between germline ends came to 20 bases. The CDR3 extends over 16 amino acids. CDR3 loop: CASSPIRRGRSGELFF. The CDR3 DNA is TGTGCCAGCAGCCCTATAAGGAGGGGAAGGAGCGGGGAGCTGTTTTTT.

This clonotype was seen at least ten times. The chain uses TRBV7-6 and TRBJ2-5; D gene ambiguous. CDR3 length equals 15 residues. From germline, CDR1 is SGHVS and CDR2 FNYEAQ. Trimming shortened V by 5 bases and J by 3 bases, and 16 bases separated the two germline ends. CDR3 region: CASSPGWGGEETQYF. CDR3 bases: TGTGCCAGCAGCCCCGGATGGGGTGGGGAAGAGACCCAGTACTTC. Variable domain in full (rest from reference TRBV7-6 and TRBJ2-5): GAGVSQSPRYKVTKRGQDVALRCDPISGHVSLYWYRQALGQGPEFLTYFNYEAQQDKSGLPNDRFSAERPEGSISTLTIQRTEQRDSAMYRCASSPGWGGEETQYFGPGTRLLVL.